This T cell receptor (beta chain) was captured in a study of T cells expressing NK-cell markers. Study-wide context: Each TCR beta repertoire originated in sorted T cells that were CD3+CD56+NKG2C+, CD3+CD56+NKG2C- or CD3+CD56-NKG2C+. The study's findings and limits: Expanded NKG2C+ T cell clones were not confirmed as HCMV-specific. Leadership of the CD3+CD56-NKG2C+ fraction also belonged to these clonotypes in four donors.

The CDR3 spans 15 residues. In germline, CDR1 is LGHDT, CDR2 YNNKEL (reference sequence). Libraries used 5'RACE template switching adding universal primer site and UMIs. After re-calling the 5' RACE reads, TCRdb lists one entry per CDR3 protein, DNA absent. Its clone listing holds around 470,000 distinct CDR3 sequences. Remarks on this clonotype: The target antigen is unknown.

The sample comprised blood T cells: a sorted CD56 or NKG2C T cell subset, CD4+ or CD8+ T cells, or bulk PBMC T cells (not recorded which). This receptor was identified in a woman in her fifties or sixties in good health. The V gene is TRBV3-1, the J gene TRBJ1-2. The CDR3 reads CASSQGAVSFDGYTF.